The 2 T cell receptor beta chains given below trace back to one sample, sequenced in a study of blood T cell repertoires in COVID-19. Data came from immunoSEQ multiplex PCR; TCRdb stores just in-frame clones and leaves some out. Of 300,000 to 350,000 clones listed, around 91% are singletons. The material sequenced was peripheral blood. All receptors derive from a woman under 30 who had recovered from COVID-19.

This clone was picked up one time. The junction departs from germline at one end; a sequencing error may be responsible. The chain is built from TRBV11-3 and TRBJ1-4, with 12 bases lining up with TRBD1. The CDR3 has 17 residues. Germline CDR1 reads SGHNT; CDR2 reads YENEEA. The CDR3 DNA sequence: TGTGCCAGCAGCTTAGAGAAGGGACAGGGGGCTAAAGAAAAACTGTTTTTT. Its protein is CASSLEKGQGAKEKLFF. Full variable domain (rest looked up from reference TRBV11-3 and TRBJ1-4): EAGVVQSPRYKIIEKKQPVAFWCNPISGHNTLYWYLQNLGQGPELLIRYENEEAVDDSQLPKDRFSAERLKGVDSTLKIQPAELGDSAVYLCASSLEKGQGAKEKLFFGSGTQLSVL.

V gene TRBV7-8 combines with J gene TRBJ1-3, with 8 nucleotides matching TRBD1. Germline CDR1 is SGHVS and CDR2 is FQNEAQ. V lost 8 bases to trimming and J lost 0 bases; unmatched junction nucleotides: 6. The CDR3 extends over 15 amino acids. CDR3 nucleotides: TGTGCCAGCCTCGGACAGGGAGCCTCTGGAAACACCATATATTTT. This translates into CASLGQGASGNTIYF.